This T cell receptor beta chain emerged from a study of T cell changes during pregnancy in multiple sclerosis. The CDR3 spans 15 residues. Per the germline V gene, CDR1 is SSHAT and CDR2 is FNYEAQ (reference sequence). TCRdb keeps only in-frame clones here, not all; method: immunoSEQ multiplex PCR. The table shows 33,000 or so clones, with over 75% occurring only once. This clone showed up just once. The junction differs from germline at one of its ends, possibly a read error. This receptor was identified in a female donor with multiple sclerosis, enrolled in a pregnancy study. The starting material was CD8+ T cells from peripheral blood mononuclear cells, obtained in the second trimester of pregnancy. The rearrangement links TRBV7-7 to TRBJ2-1; 10 bases are a match to TRBD2. CDR3 bases: TGTGCTAGCAGCCTCGGACTAGCGGCCGTCAATGAGCAGTTCTTC. It translates to CASSLGLAAVNEQFF.